One and the same sample provided the 13 T cell receptor beta chains below, sequenced in a study of cytomegalovirus exposure and HLA in healthy donors. It was with 60 Vbeta and 13 Jbeta primers that the PCR ran. Using immunoSEQ multiplex PCR, the repertoire was profiled, and TCRdb retains in-frame clones only, with some absent. Altogether about 160,000 clones are present, about 75% being singletons, with the ten largest covering approximately 2%. Sequenced input: PBMCs. Source of these receptors: a female donor in good health and CMV-seronegative.

The chain links TRBV7-2 to TRBJ2-7; D is perhaps TRBD1 (5 bases). This CDR3 region has 13 residues. The germline CDR1 and CDR2 sequences are SGHTA and FQGNSA. V was clipped by 3 bases and J by 3 bases, with 9 bases between them. The chain's CDR3 is CASSFAGRYEQYF. CDR3 in DNA: TGTGCCAGCAGCTTTGCAGGGCGCTACGAGCAGTACTTC.

The rearrangement joins TRBV6-6 to TRBJ2-1; 7 nucleotides match TRBD2. This CDR3 spans 15 amino acids. CDR1 is MNHNY and CDR2 is SVGAGI in the germline V gene (reference sequence). Trimming took 10 bases from V and 3 from J; bases not matched to a gene: 12. This CDR3 is CATQRPSGLYNEQFF. The CDR3 nucleotides are TGTGCCACCCAGAGGCCTAGCGGACTCTACAATGAGCAGTTCTTC.

V gene TRBV6-1 combines with J gene TRBJ2-2, with 7 bases fitting TRBD1. CDR1 and CDR2 (germline): MNHNS, SASEGT. The CDR3 runs to 15 residues. With V trimmed by 6 bases and J by 6 bases, 10 bases remained unmatched. CDR3 nucleotide sequence: TGTGCCAGCAGGAACAGGGGTTTAAGGTCCGGGGAGCTGTTTTTT. Amino acids: CASRNRGLRSGELFF.

The chain joins TRBV7-6 to TRBJ2-5; D perhaps matches TRBD1 (5 bases). CDR1 and CDR2 from the germline V gene are SGHVS and FNYEAQ. The CDR3 loop spans 14 amino acids. V was pared by 2 bases and J by 1 base, with 8 bases between. CDR3 protein: CASSLFQGQETQYF. CDR3 nucleotides: TGTGCCAGCAGCTTATTTCAGGGCCAAGAGACCCAGTACTTC. The variable domain in full, completed from reference TRBV7-6 and TRBJ2-5, reads GAGVSQSPRYKVTKRGQDVALRCDPISGHVSLYWYRQALGQGPEFLTYFNYEAQQDKSGLPNDRFSAERPEGSISTLTIQRTEQRDSAMYRCASSLFQGQETQYFGPGTRLLVL.

CDR3 sequence reads: CASSLRYGKLFF. The CDR3 region has the DNA TGTGCCAGCAGTTTACGGTACGGAAAACTGTTTTTT. The chain is built from TRBV27 and TRBJ1-4; D is uncertain. Germline V gene data show CDR1 as MNHEY and CDR2 as SMNVEV (reference sequence). The V gene lost 2 bases and the J gene lost 10 bases, with 8 bases spanning the gap. The CDR3 extends over 12 amino acids.

The chain employs TRBV7-9 and TRBJ2-7; possibly TRBD2 for D (6 bases). This CDR3 has 13 residues. V dropped 3 bases and J dropped 5 bases, with 11 bases sitting between them. CDR1 and CDR2 from the germline V gene are SEHNR and FQNEAQ (reference sequence). CDR3 loop: CASSFGGVDEQYF. CDR3 in DNA: TGTGCCAGCAGCTTTGGAGGGGTCGACGAGCAGTACTTC.

The rearrangement joins TRBV6-5 to TRBJ2-1; 8 bases line up with TRBD2. CDR3 length: 15 residues. Germline V gives CDR1 MNHEY, CDR2 SVGAGI. V gave up 10 bases and J gave up 2 bases; unmatched junction bases: 10. The CDR3 sequence: CATTHLAGAYNEQFF. Here the CDR3 DNA reads TGTGCCACCACCCATCTAGCGGGTGCCTACAATGAGCAGTTCTTC.

The V and J genes are TRBV5-6 and TRBJ2-5; D unresolved. Trimming cost V 0 bases and J 5 bases, with 5 bases left between them. The CDR3 contains 12 residues. Germline V gives CDR1 SGHDT, CDR2 YYEEEE. The CDR3 here is CASSLVPETQYF. DNA of the CDR3: TGTGCCAGCAGCTTGGTTCCGGAGACCCAGTACTTC.

V usage is TRBV4-2 and J usage is TRBJ2-7; TRBD1 matches 7 bases. The CDR3 runs 15 residues. The germline CDR1 and CDR2 sequences are LGHNA and YNFKEQ. Trimming removed 4 bases from V and 0 bases from J; junction bases left unmatched: 6. CDR3 sequence reads: CASSRNRDSSYEQYF. As DNA, the CDR3 is TGTGCCAGCAGCCGAAACCGGGACAGCTCCTACGAGCAGTACTTC.

The V and J genes are TRBV11-2 and TRBJ2-7; 10 bases match TRBD1. CDR3 size: 14 residues. V shed 5 bases and J 6 bases; nucleotides not matched to a gene: 7. Per the germline V gene, CDR1 is SGHAT and CDR2 is FQNNGV. CDR3 in amino acids: CASSDRDRGPEQYF. The CDR3 DNA is TGTGCCAGCAGCGACCGGGACAGGGGTCCCGAGCAGTACTTC.

J is TRBJ1-1 and V is TRBV7-2; TRBD1 aligns across 12 bases. CDR1 is SGHTA, CDR2 FQGNSA, per germline. This CDR3 spans 17 amino acids. With 1 base clipped from V and 6 bases from J, the junction kept 9 bases outside the gene matches. The CDR3 DNA is TGTGCCAGCAGCTTAGGGAGGCGGGACAGGGGGCCTCCTGAAGCTTTCTTT. Translation gives CASSLGRRDRGPPEAFF.

V is TRBV5-4 and J is TRBJ2-3, with a tentative D call TRBD1 (7 bases). This CDR3 contains 14 residues. CDR1 and CDR2 (germline): SGHNT, YYREEE (reference sequence). V lost 4 bases, J lost 3 bases, and 12 bases lay in between. The CDR3 sequence: CASSVTGRTDTQYF. The CDR3 nucleotides read TGTGCCAGCAGCGTGACAGGGAGGACAGATACGCAGTATTTT.

The V and J genes are TRBV5-1 and TRBJ1-4, with 7 bases aligning to TRBD1. V dropped 0 bases and J dropped 7; count of bases not matched to a gene: 6. Germline V gives CDR1 SGHRS, CDR2 YFSETQ. The CDR3 sequence is 15 residues long. The CDR3 DNA reads as TGCGCCAGCAGCTTGGTGACAGGGAGAGGTGAAAAACTGTTTTTT. It codes for CASSLVTGRGEKLFF.